One sample yielded the 8 T cell receptor beta chains listed below, sequenced in a study of blood T cell repertoires in COVID-19. Only in-frame clones appear in the TCRdb table, and some are missing; sequencing was by immunoSEQ multiplex PCR. The table includes fewer than 120,000 clones, 72% detected once. Sequenced: peripheral blood. The source is a woman aged 55-69 years with acute or convalescent COVID-19.

The gene calls are TRBV6-1 and TRBJ2-2; D perhaps matches TRBD1 (6 bases). V lost 6 bases, J lost 2 bases, and 10 bases lay in between. CDR1 and CDR2 (germline): MNHNS, SASEGT. The CDR3 runs to 14 residues. Here the CDR3 reads CASRQGQNTGELFF. DNA for the CDR3: TGTGCCAGCAGACAGGGACAAAACACCGGGGAGCTGTTTTTT.

This chain links TRBV5-4 with TRBJ2-7; D may be TRBD1 (5 bases). CDR1 is SGHNT and CDR2 is YYREEE in the germline V gene (reference sequence). The V and J ends lost 0 bases and 7 bases respectively, with 14 bases between them. There are 14 residues in the CDR3. The CDR3 spells CASSLDLGQGEQYF. CDR3 DNA sequence: TGTGCCAGCAGCTTGGATCTCGGCCAGGGAGAGCAGTACTTC.

The V call is TRBV7-2, the J call TRBJ1-4; D is uncertain. The CDR3 has 14 amino acids. The germline V gene encodes CDR1 SGHTA and CDR2 FQGNSA. Trimming stripped 3 bases from V and 4 bases from J, with 9 bases between. The DNA for the CDR3 is TGTGCCAGCAGCTTGAAACAGATTAATGAAAAACTGTTTTTT. Protein product: CASSLKQINEKLFF. Full variable domain (remainder filled in from reference TRBV7-2 and TRBJ1-4): GAGVSQSPSNKVTEKGKDVELRCDPISGHTALYWYRQSLGQGLEFLIYFQGNSAPDKSGLPSDRFSAERTGGSVSTLTIQRTQQEDSAVYLCASSLKQINEKLFFGSGTQLSVL.

The chain uses TRBV11-2 and TRBJ2-2, with 8 bases that match TRBD1. The CDR3 is 16 amino acids. CDR1 is SGHAT and CDR2 is FQNNGV in the germline V gene. With V trimmed by 3 bases and J by 1 base, 4 bases remained unmatched. Here the CDR3 reads CASSFYRGMNTGELFF. The CDR3 DNA sequence: TGTGCCAGCAGCTTCTACAGGGGGATGAACACCGGGGAGCTGTTTTTT.

This clone was seen only a few times. CDR3 loop: CASSRQFLNNSPLHF. The CDR3 DNA is TGTGCCAGTAGTAGACAGTTCCTGAATAATTCACCCCTCCACTTT. The chain links TRBV19 to TRBJ1-6; D possibly corresponds to TRBD1 (5 bases). The CDR3 totals 15 residues. The germline V and J ends were trimmed by 4 bases and 5 bases, with 12 bases remaining between them. Germline lookup yields CDR1 LNHDA and CDR2 SQIVND (reference sequence).

This chain joins TRBV2 and TRBJ2-3; TRBD2 agrees at 9 bases. This CDR3 is built from 16 residues. CDR1 and CDR2 from the germline V gene are SNHLY and FYNNEI. V lost 6 bases and J lost 0; bases outside the gene matches: 7. The CDR3 nucleotides read TGTGCCAGCAGGAAAGGACTAGCGCCTAGCACAGATACGCAGTATTTT. Amino acids: CASRKGLAPSTDTQYF.

There are a few counts of this clone. This chain's CDR3 is CASSMQGTAGNTIYF. In nucleotides, the CDR3 is TGTGCCAGTAGTATGCAGGGGACCGCTGGAAACACCATATATTTT. The chain links TRBV19 to TRBJ1-3, with D possibly TRBD1 on 6 matching bases. Germline lookup yields CDR1 LNHDA and CDR2 SQIVND (reference sequence). The CDR3 is 15 amino acids. The V end lost 3 bases, the J end lost 2 bases, and 11 bases lay between the germline ends. Complete variable domain (other parts from reference TRBV19 and TRBJ1-3): DGGITQSPKYLFRKEGQNVTLSCEQNLNHDAMYWYRQDPGQGLRLIYYSQIVNDFQKGDIAEGYSVSREKKESFPLTVTSAQKNPTAFYLCASSMQGTAGNTIYFGEGSWLTVV.

The gene calls are TRBV19 and TRBJ1-4; 9 positions agree with TRBD1. This CDR3 spans 16 amino acids. Trimming cost V 5 bases and J 8 bases; bases outside gene matches: 12. Germline assignment: CDR1 LNHDA and CDR2 SQIVND (reference sequence). The CDR3 is CASSPGQGRGGEKLFF. For the CDR3, the DNA is TGTGCCAGTAGTCCGGGACAGGGTCGAGGTGGAGAAAAACTGTTTTTT.